These 17 T cell receptor beta chains share one sample of origin, sequenced in a study of CD8 T cells in ankylosing spondylitis. Study conclusions and caveats: Blood of patients with ankylosing spondylitis appeared to be characterized by a TCR beta motif of several highly homologous variants.

Via MiXCR, TCRdb re-called the 5' RACE reads, giving one row per CDR3 protein. The sample holds hundreds of thousands of distinct CDR3 sequences, roughly 26% seen once. The antigens of these receptors remain unknown. Sequencing was performed on blood, either unsorted or a sorted T cell fraction (not recorded which). Every receptor here comes from a male donor with ankylosing spondylitis.

This clonotype was observed many times. V and J are TRBV7-2 and TRBJ2-7; D remains ambiguous. The V and J ends lost 5 bases and 0 bases respectively, with 5 bases between them. Germline V gene sequence: CDR1 SGHTA, CDR2 FQGNSA. CDR3 length: 12 residues. The CDR3 spells CASSLNSYEQYF. DNA for the CDR3: TGTGCCAGCAGCCTGAACTCCTACGAGCAGTACTTC. Complete variable domain (other parts from reference TRBV7-2 and TRBJ2-7): GAGVSQSPSNKVTEKGKDVELRCDPISGHTALYWYRQSLGQGLEFLIYFQGNSAPDKSGLPSDRFSAERTGGSVSTLTIQRTQQEDSAVYLCASSLNSYEQYFGPGTRLTVT.

This clonotype has just a few counts. V is TRBV11-2 and J is TRBJ2-5; D is undetermined. CDR3 length equals 16 residues. Germline CDR1 and CDR2: SGHAT and FQNNGV. V dropped 0 bases and J dropped 4 bases, with 15 bases sitting between them. CDR3 coding DNA: TGTGCCAGCAGCTTAGATACGATGGGTCCGCTAGAGACCCAGTACTTC. Amino acids: CASSLDTMGPLETQYF.

The V call is TRBV5-1, the J call TRBJ2-5; TRBD1 might be the D (6 bases). This CDR3 is 15 amino acids long. V shed 5 bases and J shed 5 bases, with 19 bases lying between them. Germline-derived CDR1 and CDR2 are SGHRS and YFSETQ. The CDR3, as DNA: TGCGCCAGCAGTTATGGGACACTCTCTGGGGAGACCCAGTACTTC. It codes for CASSYGTLSGETQYF.

The rearrangement uses TRBV20-1 and TRBJ2-1; TRBD1 matches 8 bases. The CDR3 has 15 residues. Germline trimming cut 3 bases from V and 6 bases from J; bases unmatched to any gene: 10. The V gene's germline CDR1 is DFQATT and CDR2 SNEGSKA (reference sequence). For the CDR3, the DNA is TGCAGTGCTAGTGGTCAGGGGGCGAAGGTCAATGAGCAGTTCTTC. This gives the protein CSASGQGAKVNEQFF.

The V gene is TRBV2, the J gene TRBJ2-3, with 7 bases matching TRBD2. With 5 bases clipped from V and 0 bases from J, the junction kept 8 bases outside the gene matches. The germline gives CDR1 SNHLY, CDR2 FYNNEI. The CDR3 sequence is 16 residues long. The CDR3 region has the DNA TGTGCCAGCAGTCCCTTGGCGGGAGAAAGCACAGATACGCAGTATTTT. Translation: CASSPLAGESTDTQYF.

V gene TRBV12-3 or TRBV12-4 combines with J gene TRBJ1-2; 7 bases fit TRBD1. The CDR3 runs to 15 residues. V shed 5 bases and J 9 bases; nucleotides not matched to a gene: 15. CDR3 in DNA: TGTGCCAGCAGTCCCTCCTGGGGACAGACGGTGAGCTACACCTTC. Its translation is CASSPSWGQTVSYTF.

The V call is TRBV12-3 or TRBV12-4, the J call TRBJ2-6, with D perhaps given as TRBD1 or TRBD2 (5 bases each). Trimming stripped 4 bases from V and 0 bases from J, with 10 bases between. This CDR3 region has 16 residues. CDR3 residues: CASSSEGSSGANVLTF. For the CDR3, the DNA is TGTGCCAGCAGTTCTGAGGGGAGCTCTGGGGCCAACGTCCTGACTTTC.

A single count supports this clonotype. The chain combines TRBV3-1 with TRBJ2-3; D might be TRBD2 (7 bases). The CDR3 loop spans 18 amino acids. The V gene lost 6 bases and the J gene lost 0 bases, with 22 bases spanning the gap. Per germline, CDR1 LGHDT and CDR2 YNNKEL (reference sequence). The CDR3 DNA reads TGTGCCAGCAGGGGAGGGACACCGAAGGAGGGTAGCACAGATACGCAGTATTTT. Translated: CASRGGTPKEGSTDTQYF.

The chain employs TRBV10-1 and TRBJ2-2, with D uncertain. With 5 bases removed from V and 6 bases from J, the gap between germline ends came to 10 bases. CDR3 size: 13 residues. Per germline, CDR1 WNHNN and CDR2 SYGVQD (reference sequence). CDR3 amino acids: CASSSNVAGELFF. In nucleotides, the CDR3 is TGCGCCAGCAGTTCAAACGTGGCCGGGGAGCTGTTTTTT.

This chain links TRBV10-3 with TRBJ2-6; D is unresolved. Per the germline V gene, CDR1 is ENHRY and CDR2 is SYGVKD. V was trimmed by 2 bases and J by 1 base, leaving 9 bases between them. This CDR3 region has 16 residues. DNA of the CDR3: TGTGCCATCAGTGAGCGGTGGTCTTCTGGGGCCAACGTCCTGACTTTC. It is translated as CAISERWSSGANVLTF.

This clonotype was detected only a few times. The chain employs TRBV7-9 and TRBJ1-4; TRBD1 agrees at 8 bases. Germline V gives CDR1 SEHNR, CDR2 FQNEAQ (reference sequence). V lost 5 bases and J lost 6; bases outside the gene matches: 8. There are 15 residues in the CDR3. CDR3 in DNA: TGTGCCAGCAGCCGGGGGGACAGGTCCGATGAAAAACTGTTTTTT. It codes for CASSRGDRSDEKLFF.

The chain has TRBV3-1 and TRBJ1-1; maybe TRBD1 (6 bases). Germline CDR1 and CDR2: LGHDT and YNNKEL (reference sequence). V lost 4 bases, J lost 1 base, and 13 bases lay in between. The CDR3 covers 15 residues. The chain's CDR3 is CASSPRGGRNTEAFF. The CDR3 DNA reads as TGTGCCAGCAGCCCCCGAGGGGGGAGGAACACTGAAGCTTTCTTT.

This chain joins TRBV4-1 and TRBJ2-5; perhaps TRBD2 as D (6 bases). Trimming shortened V by 3 bases and J by 3 bases, and 11 bases separated the two germline ends. This CDR3 region has 14 residues. CDR1 and CDR2 (germline): MGHRA, YSYEKL. The CDR3 nucleotides read TGCGCCAGCAGCCAGAGCGGGTACGAAGAGACCCAGTACTTC. Its translation: CASSQSGYEETQYF.

This clonotype appeared many times. The chain uses TRBV5-1 and TRBJ2-1; 12 bases map to TRBD2. The CDR3 length is 17 residues. CDR1 and CDR2 from the germline V gene are SGHRS and YFSETQ. V gave up 0 bases and J gave up 6 bases; unmatched junction bases: 7. The CDR3 loop reads CASSLAASGRARNEQFF. In nucleotides, the CDR3 is TGCGCCAGCAGCTTGGCCGCTAGCGGGAGGGCCCGCAATGAGCAGTTCTTC.

The chain joins TRBV20-1 to TRBJ2-1; TRBD2 matches at 7 bases. Germline lookup yields CDR1 DFQATT and CDR2 SNEGSKA (reference sequence). The CDR3 is 14 amino acids. V shed 1 base, J shed 7 bases, and the junction held 7 bases outside the gene matches. This CDR3 is CSARAAGAGNEQFF. Here the CDR3 DNA reads TGCAGTGCTAGAGCCGCGGGAGCGGGAAATGAGCAGTTCTTC.

This chain links TRBV10-3 with TRBJ2-7; 8 bases fit TRBD1. CDR1 ENHRY and CDR2 SYGVKD come from the germline V gene. J was trimmed by 3 bases and V by 0 bases; bases with no gene match: 7. The length of the CDR3 is 16 residues. CDR3 DNA: TGTGCCATCAGTGAGTCAGGACAGGGTTTAAACTACGAGCAGTACTTC. Protein product: CAISESGQGLNYEQYF.

This clonotype was counted between two and nine times. This chain connects TRBV7-9 to TRBJ2-3; TRBD1 matches 7 bases. CDR3 length equals 16 residues. The germline V gene encodes CDR1 SEHNR and CDR2 FQNEAQ (reference sequence). V lost 5 bases to trimming and J lost 6 bases; unmatched junction nucleotides: 14. CDR3 bases: TGTGCCAGCAGCACCCTCCGGGACAGAGACCGGGATACGCAGTATTTT. It translates to CASSTLRDRDRDTQYF.